Reported below is one T cell receptor beta chain. This clonotype came up many times. The antigen it recognizes is unknown. Base qualities are missing; no much larger clone stands one base away. The method behind the library was PCR. TCRdb lists the instrument as Illumina HiSeq 2500. TCR library preparation used molecular barcoding, with unique molecular identifiers applied to normalize quantification of the TCRbeta repertoire. The public sequencing data were trimmed at Q25 with fastp and processed into clonotypes with MiXCR by TCRdb, which kept only in-frame beta chains. For every CDR3 protein sequence, its rows merge into one entry that carries the most common genes and DNA. This sample lists 550,000 to 800,000 distinct CDR3 sequences; about 12% were detected once. 0.65% to 0.9% of the sample lies in the top ten. Between the V and J ends, shortened by 3 bases and 4 bases respectively, the junction contains 7 bases. The CDR3 runs 12 residues from the cysteine to the phenylalanine. Only the CDR3 DNA stays, 36 bases, in frame from base 1. Sequences ENHRY (CDR1) and SYGVKD (CDR2) are obtained from the germline V gene.

This specimen's treatment or condition label, per the study, means: allogeneic hematopoietic cell transplantation with graft depleted of TCRalphabeta T cells and CD19 B cells. TCRalphabeta/CD19-depleted allogeneic hematopoietic cell grafts were given to the transplant recipients, all of whom were children. This sample was included in a study of T-cell reconstitution after alpha-beta-depleted transplantation in children (dated by TCRdb to about 2016). For the wider study: T-cell immune reconstitution after TCRalphabeta/CD19-depleted allogeneic hematopoietic cell transplantation in children was quantitatively tracked in the study by means of TCR repertoire profiling.

Summary of the overall study and its limitations: In some patients, the high TCRbeta diversity seen at day 60 was put down to recipient T cells and intrathymic progenitors that had survived conditioning. Over subsequent months, a decline in hyperexpanded clone frequencies was noted, and after one year, T-cell counts and TCRbeta diversity were mostly ascribed to newly produced T cells. The apparently early alphabetaT-cell count recovery about two months after transplant was reportedly dependent on only several hundred rapidly expanded clones derived from non-depleted graft cells.

This TCR came from a girl aged 2 to 10 with congenital amegakaryocytic thrombocytopenia, due to receive a stem cell transplant. Sample: PBMCs, taken before TCRalphabeta/CD19-depleted stem cell transplant. Here the chain combines TRBV10-3 and TRBJ2-7; no D gene call is confident. The base sequence is TGTGCCATCAGTGAACCCGGATACGAGCAGTACTTC. Translated, it reads CAISEPGYEQYF.